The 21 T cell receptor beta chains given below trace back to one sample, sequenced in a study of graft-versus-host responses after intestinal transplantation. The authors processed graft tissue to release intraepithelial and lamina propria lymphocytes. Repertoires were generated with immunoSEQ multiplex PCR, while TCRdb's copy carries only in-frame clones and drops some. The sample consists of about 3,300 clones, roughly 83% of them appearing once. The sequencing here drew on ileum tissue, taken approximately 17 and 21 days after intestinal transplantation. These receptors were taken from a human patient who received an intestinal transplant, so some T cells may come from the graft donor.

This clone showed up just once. CDR3 sequence (DNA): TGTGCCAGCAGTCCCGTTTGGGGGGAGCATGGCTACACCTTC. Translation: CASSPVWGEHGYTF. The chain joins TRBV6-6 to TRBJ1-2; the D gene is possibly TRBD1 (5 bases). The CDR3 extends over 14 amino acids. CDR1 is MNHNY, CDR2 SVGAGI, per germline (reference sequence). The ends were cut back, 5 bases at V and 6 bases at J, with 16 bases in the middle.

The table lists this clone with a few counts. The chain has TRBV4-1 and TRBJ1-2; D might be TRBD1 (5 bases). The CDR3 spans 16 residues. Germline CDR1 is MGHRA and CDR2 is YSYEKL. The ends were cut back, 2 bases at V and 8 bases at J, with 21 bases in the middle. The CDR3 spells CASSQPQRSGFNGYTF. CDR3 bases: TGCGCCAGCAGCCAACCTCAAAGGTCAGGGTTCAACGGCTACACCTTC.

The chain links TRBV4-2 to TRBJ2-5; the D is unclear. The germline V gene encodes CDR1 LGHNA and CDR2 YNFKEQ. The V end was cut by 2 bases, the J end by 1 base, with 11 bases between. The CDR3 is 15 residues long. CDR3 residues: CASSQSVGIQETQYF. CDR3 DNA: TGTGCCAGCAGCCAAAGCGTGGGCATCCAAGAGACCCAGTACTTC.

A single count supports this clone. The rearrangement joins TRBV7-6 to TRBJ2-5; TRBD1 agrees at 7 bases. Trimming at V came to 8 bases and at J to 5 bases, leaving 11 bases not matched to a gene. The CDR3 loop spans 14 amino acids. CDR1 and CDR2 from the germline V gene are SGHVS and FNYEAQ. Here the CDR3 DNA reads TGTGCCAGCGCCCTTTTCGAAGGGGGCGAGACCCAGTACTTC. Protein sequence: CASALFEGGETQYF. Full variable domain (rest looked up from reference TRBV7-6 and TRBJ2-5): GAGVSQSPRYKVTKRGQDVALRCDPISGHVSLYWYRQALGQGPEFLTYFNYEAQQDKSGLPNDRFSAERPEGSISTLTIQRTEQRDSAMYRCASALFEGGETQYFGPGTRLLVL.

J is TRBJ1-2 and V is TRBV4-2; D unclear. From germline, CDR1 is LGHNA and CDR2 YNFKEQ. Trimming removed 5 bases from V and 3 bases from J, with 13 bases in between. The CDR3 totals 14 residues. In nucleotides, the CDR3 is TGTGCCAGCAGCTTCCGGGAGGTCGACTATGGCTACACCTTC. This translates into CASSFREVDYGYTF.

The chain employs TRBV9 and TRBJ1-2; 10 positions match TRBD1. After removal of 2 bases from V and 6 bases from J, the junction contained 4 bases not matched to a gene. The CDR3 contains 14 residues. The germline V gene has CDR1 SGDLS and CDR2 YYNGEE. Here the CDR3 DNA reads TGTGCCAGCAGCGTTTTGACAGGGGGCCATGGCTACACCTTC. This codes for CASSVLTGGHGYTF.

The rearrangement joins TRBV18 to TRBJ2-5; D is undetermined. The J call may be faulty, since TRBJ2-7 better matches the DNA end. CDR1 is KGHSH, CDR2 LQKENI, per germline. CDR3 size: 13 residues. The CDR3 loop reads CASSPNAGYEQYF. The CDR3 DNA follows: TGTGCCAGCTCACCTAATGCAGGCTACGAGCAGTACTTC.

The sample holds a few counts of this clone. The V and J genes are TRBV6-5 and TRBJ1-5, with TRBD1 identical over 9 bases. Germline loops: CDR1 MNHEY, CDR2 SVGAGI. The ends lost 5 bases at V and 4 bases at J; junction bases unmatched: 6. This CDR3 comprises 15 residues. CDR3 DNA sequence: TGTGCCAGCAGTCTGGACAGGGGTCATAATCAGCCCCAGCATTTT. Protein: CASSLDRGHNQPQHF.

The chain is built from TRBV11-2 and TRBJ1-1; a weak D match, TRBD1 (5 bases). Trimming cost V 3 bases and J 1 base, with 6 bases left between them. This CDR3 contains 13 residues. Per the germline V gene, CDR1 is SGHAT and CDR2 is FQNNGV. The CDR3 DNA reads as TGTGCCAGCAGCTTTGGGGGGAACACTGAAGCTTTCTTT. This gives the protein CASSFGGNTEAFF.

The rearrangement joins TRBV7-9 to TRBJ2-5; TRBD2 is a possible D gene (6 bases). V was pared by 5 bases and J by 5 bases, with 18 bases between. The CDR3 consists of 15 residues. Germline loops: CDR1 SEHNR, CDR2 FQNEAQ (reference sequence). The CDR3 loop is CASSRGLSGSETQYF. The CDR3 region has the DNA TGTGCCAGCAGCCGGGGACTCTCAGGGTCGGAGACCCAGTACTTC.

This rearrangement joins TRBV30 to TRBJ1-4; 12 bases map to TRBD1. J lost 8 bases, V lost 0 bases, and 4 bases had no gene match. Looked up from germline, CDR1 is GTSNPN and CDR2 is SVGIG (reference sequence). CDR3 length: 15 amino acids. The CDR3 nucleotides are TGTGCCTGGAGTGTACGGGGACAGGGGGCGGAAAAACTGTTTTTT. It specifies CAWSVRGQGAEKLFF.

The CDR3 sequence is CASSIGGGTRGPTQYF. As DNA, the CDR3 is TGTGCCAGTAGTATAGGAGGAGGGACCAGAGGCCCTACGCAGTATTTT. The rearrangement joins TRBV19 to TRBJ2-3; perhaps TRBD2 as D (6 bases). The CDR3 sequence is 16 residues long. CDR1 and CDR2 from the germline V gene are LNHDA and SQIVND (reference sequence). V was cut by 1 base and J by 8 bases, with 19 bases left in between.

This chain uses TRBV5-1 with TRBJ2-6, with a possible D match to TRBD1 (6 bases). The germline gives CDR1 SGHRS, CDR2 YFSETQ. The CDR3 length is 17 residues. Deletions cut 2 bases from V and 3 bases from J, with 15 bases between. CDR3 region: CASSLERGNGGANVLTF. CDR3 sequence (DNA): TGCGCCAGCAGCTTAGAGAGGGGGAACGGTGGGGCCAACGTCCTGACTTTC.

The CDR3 loop reads CASSPNQGIGGYTF. DNA for the CDR3: TGTGCCAGCTCCCCCAACCAGGGGATCGGTGGCTACACCTTC. This chain uses TRBV18 with TRBJ1-2, with a tentative D call TRBD1 (6 bases). V lost 6 bases, J lost 7 bases, and 18 bases lay in between. Looked up from germline, CDR1 is KGHSH and CDR2 is LQKENI. The CDR3 covers 14 residues. Full variable domain (rest looked up from reference TRBV18 and TRBJ1-2): NAGVMQNPRHLVRRRGQEARLRCSPMKGHSHVYWYRQLPEEGLKFMVYLQKENIIDESGMPKERFSAEFPKEGPSILRIQQVVRGDSAAYFCASSPNQGIGGYTFGSGTRLTVV.

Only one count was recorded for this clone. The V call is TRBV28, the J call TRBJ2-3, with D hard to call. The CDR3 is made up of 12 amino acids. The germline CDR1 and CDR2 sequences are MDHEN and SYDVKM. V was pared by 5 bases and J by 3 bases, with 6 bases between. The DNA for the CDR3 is TGTGCCAGCAGTGAAACGACAGATACGCAGTATTTT. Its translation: CASSETTDTQYF.

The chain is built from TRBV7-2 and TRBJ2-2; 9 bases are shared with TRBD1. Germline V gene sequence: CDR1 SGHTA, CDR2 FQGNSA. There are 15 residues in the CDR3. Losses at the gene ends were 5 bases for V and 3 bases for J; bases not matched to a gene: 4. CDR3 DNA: TGTGCCAGCAGCGAGGACAGGGGATACACCGGGGAGCTGTTTTTT. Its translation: CASSEDRGYTGELFF.

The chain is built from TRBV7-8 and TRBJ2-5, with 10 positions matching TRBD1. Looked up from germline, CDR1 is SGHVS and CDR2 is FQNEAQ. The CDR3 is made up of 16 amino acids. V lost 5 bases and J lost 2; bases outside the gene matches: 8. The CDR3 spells CASSNRDRGLQETQYF. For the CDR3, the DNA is TGTGCCAGCAGCAACCGGGACAGGGGATTGCAAGAGACCCAGTACTTC.

The DNA for the CDR3 is TGTGCCAGCAGTTTTCCATCCCGGGGGGTTCACAATGAGCAGTTCTTC. Translated, it gives CASSFPSRGVHNEQFF. This chain uses TRBV28 with TRBJ2-1; 7 bases map to TRBD2. In germline, CDR1 is MDHEN, CDR2 SYDVKM. Trimming removed 3 bases from V and 5 bases from J; junction bases left unmatched: 10. The CDR3 contains 16 residues.

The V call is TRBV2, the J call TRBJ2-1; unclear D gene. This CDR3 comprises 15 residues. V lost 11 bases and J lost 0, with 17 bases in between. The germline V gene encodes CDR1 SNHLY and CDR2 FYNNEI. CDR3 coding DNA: TGTGCCTTCCACCGAAGGGAAAGCTCCTACAATGAGCAGTTCTTC. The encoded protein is CAFHRRESSYNEQFF.

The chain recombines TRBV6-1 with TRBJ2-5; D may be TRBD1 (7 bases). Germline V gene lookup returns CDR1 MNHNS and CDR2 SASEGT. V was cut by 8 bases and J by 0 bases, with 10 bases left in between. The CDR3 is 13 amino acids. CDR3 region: CASPGGYQETQYF. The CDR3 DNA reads TGTGCCAGCCCAGGGGGGTACCAAGAGACCCAGTACTTC.

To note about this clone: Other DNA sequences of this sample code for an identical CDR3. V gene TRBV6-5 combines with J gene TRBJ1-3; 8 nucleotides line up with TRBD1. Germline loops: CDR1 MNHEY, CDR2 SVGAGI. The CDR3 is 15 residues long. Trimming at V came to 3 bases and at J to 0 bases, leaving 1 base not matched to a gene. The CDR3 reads CASSYTGGSGNTIYF. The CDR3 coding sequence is TGTGCCAGCAGTTATACAGGGGGCTCTGGAAACACCATATATTTT.